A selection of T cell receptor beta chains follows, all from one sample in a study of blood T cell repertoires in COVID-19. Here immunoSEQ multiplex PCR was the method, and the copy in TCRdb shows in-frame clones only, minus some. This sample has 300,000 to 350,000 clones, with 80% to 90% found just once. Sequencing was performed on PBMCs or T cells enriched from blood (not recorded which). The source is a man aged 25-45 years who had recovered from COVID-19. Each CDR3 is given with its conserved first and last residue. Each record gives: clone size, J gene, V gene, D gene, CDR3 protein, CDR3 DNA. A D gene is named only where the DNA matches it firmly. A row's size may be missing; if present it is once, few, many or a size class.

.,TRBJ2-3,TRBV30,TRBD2,CAWSHGRSSGETDTQYF,TGTGCCTGGAGTCACGGGAGGTCTAGCGGGGAAACAGATACGCAGTATTTT
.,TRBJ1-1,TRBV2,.,CASSAQGVNTEAFF,TGTGCCAGCAGTGCACAGGGCGTAAACACTGAAGCTTTCTTT
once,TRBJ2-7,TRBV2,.,CASGSRAFYEQYF,TGTGCCAGCGGCTCCAGAGCGTTTTACGAGCAGTACTTC
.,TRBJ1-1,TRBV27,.,CATGREPGHTEAFF,TGTGCCACCGGACGAGAACCAGGGCACACTGAAGCTTTCTTT
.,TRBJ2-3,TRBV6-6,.,CASSLVDTQYF,TGTGCCAGCAGTTTAGTGGATACGCAGTATTTT
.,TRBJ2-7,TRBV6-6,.,CASSYDNPYEQYF,TGTGCCAGCAGTTACGACAACCCCTACGAGCAGTACTTC
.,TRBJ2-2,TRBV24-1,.,CATKGLGTGELFF,TGTGCCACCAAGGGGTTGGGCACCGGGGAGCTGTTTTTT
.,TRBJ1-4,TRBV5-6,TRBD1,CATMDRDRDEKLFF,TGTGCCACCATGGACCGGGACAGGGACGAAAAACTGTTTTTT
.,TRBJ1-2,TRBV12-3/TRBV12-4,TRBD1,CASSTTGGGGYTF,TGTGCCAGCAGTACGACAGGGGGGGGTGGCTACACCTTC
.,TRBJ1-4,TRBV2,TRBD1,CASSVRTGPRKKLFF,TGTGCCAGCAGTGTTAGGACAGGCCCCCGGAAAAAACTGTTTTTT
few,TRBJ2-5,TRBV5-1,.,CASSSSQETQYF,TGCGCCAGCAGCTCCTCCCAAGAGACCCAGTACTTC
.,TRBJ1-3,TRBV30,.,CAWSGAAGNTIYF,TGTGCCTGGAGTGGGGCAGCTGGAAACACCATATATTTT
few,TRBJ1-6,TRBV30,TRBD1,CAWSGQGQSSPLHF,TGTGCCTGGAGTGGACAGGGGCAATCTTCACCCCTCCACTTT
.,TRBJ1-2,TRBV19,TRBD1,CASRSGQGDGYTF,TGTGCCAGTAGGTCGGGACAGGGGGATGGCTACACCTTC
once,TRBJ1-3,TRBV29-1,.,CSVDLVGNTIYF,TGCAGCGTGGACTTAGTTGGAAACACCATATATTTT
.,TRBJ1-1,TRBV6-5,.,CASSYAGGTEAFF,TGTGCCAGCAGTTACGCGGGGGGCACTGAAGCTTTCTTT
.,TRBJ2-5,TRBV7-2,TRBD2,CASSLGGTSGSQETQYF,TGTGCCAGCAGCTTAGGAGGGACTAGCGGGAGCCAAGAGACCCAGTACTTC
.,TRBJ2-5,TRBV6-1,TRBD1,CASSGTPWTGLQETQYF,TGTGCCAGCAGTGGAACCCCCTGGACAGGGCTACAAGAGACCCAGTACTTC
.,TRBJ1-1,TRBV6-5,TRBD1,CASRLQGIGAEAFF,TGTGCCAGCAGGTTACAGGGGATTGGCGCTGAAGCTTTCTTT
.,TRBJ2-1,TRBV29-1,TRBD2,CSATSGISYNEQFF,TGCAGCGCCACTAGCGGCATTTCCTACAATGAGCAGTTCTTC
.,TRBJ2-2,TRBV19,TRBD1,CASSRTGEQTGELFF,TGTGCCAGTAGTCGGACAGGTGAACAGACCGGGGAGCTGTTTTTT
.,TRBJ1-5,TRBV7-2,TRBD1,CASSPKSRDRDQPQHF,TGTGCCAGCAGCCCGAAGTCCCGGGACAGGGATCAGCCCCAGCATTTT
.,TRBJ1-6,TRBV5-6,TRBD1,CASSSGQGRNNSPLHF,TGTGCCAGCAGCTCCGGACAGGGGAGAAATAATTCACCCCTCCACTTT
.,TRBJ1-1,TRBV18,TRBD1,CASSPSEGDRAEAFF,TGTGCCAGCTCACCATCGGAAGGAGACAGGGCTGAAGCTTTCTTT
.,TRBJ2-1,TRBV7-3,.,CASSLTPGGAEQFF,TGTGCCAGCAGCTTAACCCCCGGCGGCGCTGAGCAGTTCTTC
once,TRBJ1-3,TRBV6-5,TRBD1,CASRPRTGAGNTIYF,TGTGCCAGCAGACCCAGGACAGGCGCTGGAAACACCATATATTTT
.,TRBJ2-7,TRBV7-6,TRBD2,CASSKAGGPYEQYF,TGTGCCAGCAGCAAAGCGGGGGGCCCCTACGAGCAGTACTTC
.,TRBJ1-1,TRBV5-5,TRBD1,CASSPPGGRDTEAFF,TGTGCCAGCAGCCCTCCAGGGGGTAGGGACACTGAAGCTTTCTTT
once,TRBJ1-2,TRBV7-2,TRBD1,CASSLDRANGYTF,TGTGCCAGCAGCTTGGACAGGGCAAATGGCTACACCTTC
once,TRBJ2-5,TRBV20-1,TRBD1,CSVEGAETQYF,TGCAGTGTCGAGGGGGCCGAGACCCAGTACTTC
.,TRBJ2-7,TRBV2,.,CASGGSYEQYF,TGTGCCAGCGGGGGCTCTTACGAGCAGTACTTC
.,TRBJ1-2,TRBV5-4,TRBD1,CASSNRTGYGYTF,TGTGCCAGCAGCAATCGGACAGGGTATGGCTACACCTTC
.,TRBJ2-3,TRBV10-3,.,CANSPAGTSTDTQYF,TGTGCCAATTCCCCTGCGGGGACTAGCACAGATACGCAGTATTTT
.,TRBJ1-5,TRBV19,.,CASSMVVHTSNQPQHF,TGTGCCAGTAGTATGGTGGTACATACGAGCAATCAGCCCCAGCATTTT
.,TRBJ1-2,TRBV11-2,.,CASSRNTWTVGYTF,TGTGCCAGCAGCCGCAACACCTGGACAGTTGGCTACACCTTC
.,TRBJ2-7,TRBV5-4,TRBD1,CASSLGREQGAQVREQYF,TGTGCCAGCAGCTTGGGACGGGAGCAGGGGGCGCAGGTTCGCGAGCAGTACTTC
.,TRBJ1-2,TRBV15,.,CATSRDPGNYGYTF,TGTGCCACCAGCAGGGATCCAGGGAACTATGGCTACACCTTC
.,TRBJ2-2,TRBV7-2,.,CASSLRQGSNTGELFF,TGTGCCAGCAGCTTACGGCAGGGTTCGAACACCGGGGAGCTGTTTTTT
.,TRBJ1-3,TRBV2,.,CASTLDRGSGNTIYF,TGTGCCAGCACTCTAGACCGGGGGTCTGGAAACACCATATATTTT
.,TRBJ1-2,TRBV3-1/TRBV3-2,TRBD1,CASSQGLRGQGALGYGYTF,TGTGCCAGCAGCCAGGGGCTCCGGGGACAGGGGGCGTTGGGCTATGGCTACACCTTC
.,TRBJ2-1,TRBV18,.,CASSPPDRGESSYNEQFF,TGTGCCAGCTCACCACCGGATCGGGGTGAAAGCTCCTACAATGAGCAGTTCTTC
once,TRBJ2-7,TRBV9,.,CASSPRQAPVGEQYF,TGTGCCAGCAGCCCCCGACAGGCCCCCGTAGGTGAGCAGTACTTC
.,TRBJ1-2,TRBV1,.,CTSSQEARDREDYGYTF,TGCACCAGCAGCCAAGAAGCCCGGGACAGGGAGGACTATGGCTACACCTTC
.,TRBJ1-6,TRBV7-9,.,CASSLRLAGWSPLHF,TGTGCCAGCAGCTTACGTTTGGCAGGGTGGTCACCCCTCCACTTT
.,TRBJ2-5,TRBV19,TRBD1,CASSRPGQGQETQYF,TGTGCCAGTAGTCGACCGGGACAGGGACAAGAGACCCAGTACTTC
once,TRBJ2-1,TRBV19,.,CASSKGIRYNEQFF,TGTGCCAGTAGTAAGGGGATACGATACAATGAGCAGTTCTTC
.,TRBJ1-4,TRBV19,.,CASSPPGHRNEKLFF,TGTGCCAGTAGTCCACCGGGACACAGAAATGAAAAACTGTTTTTT
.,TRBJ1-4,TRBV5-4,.,CASSLQGRPNEKLFF,TGTGCCAGCAGCTTACAGGGACGACCTAATGAAAAACTGTTTTTT
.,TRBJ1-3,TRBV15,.,CATRSDSSGNTIYF,TGTGCCACCAGATCCGACAGCTCTGGAAACACCATATATTTT
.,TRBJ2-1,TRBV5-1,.,CASSLGATVNEQFF,TGCGCCAGCAGCTTGGGCGCGACAGTCAATGAGCAGTTCTTC
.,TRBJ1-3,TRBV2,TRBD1,CASSDNRGTGNTIYF,TGTGCCAGCAGTGACAACAGGGGAACTGGAAACACCATATATTTT